This T cell receptor (beta chain) was sequenced during a study of response to subunit inactivated influenza vaccine. Trimming cost V 6 bases and J 3 bases, with 17 bases left between them. Germline CDR1 reads SGHAT; CDR2 reads FQNNGV. The CDR3 covers 15 residues. TCRdb reprocessed the RT-PCR reads via MiXCR and lists one record per CDR3 protein. The sample contains approximately 500,000 distinct CDR3 sequences, roughly 13% of which appear only once. The starting material was PBMCs from blood, obtained 35 to 45 days after vaccination. The source is a man aged 50 or older who received an inactivated influenza vaccine. This chain uses TRBV11-2 with TRBJ2-5; tentatively, D is TRBD2 (6 bases). CDR3 region: CASRQPGLKKETQYF. The DNA for the CDR3 is TGTGCCAGCAGGCAACCGGGACTCAAAAAAGAGACCCAGTACTTC. The entire variable domain, with the rest obtained from reference TRBV11-2 and TRBJ2-5, is as follows: EAGVAQSPRYKIIEKRQSVAFWCNPISGHATLYWYQQILGQGPKLLIQFQNNGVVDDSQLPKDRFSAERLKGVDSTLKIQPAKLEDSAVYLCASRQPGLKKETQYFGPGTRLLVL.